The sequence of this TCR beta chain was determined in a study of blood T cell repertoires in COVID-19. Across the study: Samples taken during acute and convalescent COVID-19 were collected in the United States, Italy and Spain. PBMCs, B-cell-depleted T cells, or T cells were the source of the cDNA or gDNA that made up the material.

Clones were sequenced by immunoSEQ multiplex PCR, and TCRdb holds only the in-frame ones, with some missing. Of approximately 260,000 clones listed, 84% are singletons. This TCR derives from a man aged 25 to 40 with acute COVID-19. The sequencing sample was made of PBMCs or T cells enriched from blood (not recorded which).

The DNA for the CDR3 is TGTGCCAGTACAATATGGGACACGGCGTCGCATGGCTACACCTTC. It is translated as CASTIWDTASHGYTF. The J gene is TRBJ1-2, the V gene TRBV19, with D maybe TRBD1 (6 bases). Trimming pared 7 bases from V and 6 bases from J, leaving 21 bases between. The CDR3 extends over 15 amino acids. Germline CDR1 LNHDA, CDR2 SQIVND (reference sequence).